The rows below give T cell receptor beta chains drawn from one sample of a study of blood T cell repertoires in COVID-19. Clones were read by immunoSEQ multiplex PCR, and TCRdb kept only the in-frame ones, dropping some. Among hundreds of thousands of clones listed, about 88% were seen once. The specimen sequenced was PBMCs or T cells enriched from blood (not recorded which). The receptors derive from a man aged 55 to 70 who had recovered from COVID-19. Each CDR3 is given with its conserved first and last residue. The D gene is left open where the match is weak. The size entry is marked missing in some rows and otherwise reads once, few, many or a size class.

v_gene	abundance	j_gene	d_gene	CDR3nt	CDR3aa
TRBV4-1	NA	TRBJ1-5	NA	TGCGCCAGCAGCGGACAGAACAATCAGCCCCAGCATTTT	CASSGQNNQPQHF
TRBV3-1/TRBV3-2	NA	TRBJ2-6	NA	TGTGCCAGCAGCCAAGATCCCGGGTCGGGGGCCAACGTCCTGACTTTC	CASSQDPGSGANVLTF
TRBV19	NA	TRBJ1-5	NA	TGTGCCAGTAGTATCCAGGTCAATCAGCCCCAGCATTTT	CASSIQVNQPQHF
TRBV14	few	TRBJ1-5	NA	TGTGCCAGCAGCCAAGTGATGAGGGCGCGGAATCAGCCCCAGCATTTT	CASSQVMRARNQPQHF
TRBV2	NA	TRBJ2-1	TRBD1	TGTGCCAGCGGTGGGACAGGGGGTTACAATGAGCAGTTCTTC	CASGGTGGYNEQFF
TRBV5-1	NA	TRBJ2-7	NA	TGCGCCAGCACCCTAAATAGCGGAACTAATAACTACGAGCAGTACTTC	CASTLNSGTNNYEQYF
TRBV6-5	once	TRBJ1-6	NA	TGTGCCAGCAGTTGGGGACTCGGGGGGAACTCACCCCTCCACTTT	CASSWGLGGNSPLHF
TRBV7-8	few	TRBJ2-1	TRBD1	TGTGCCAGCAGCTTAAGGGACAGAGGAGAGTCTGAGCAGTTCTTC	CASSLRDRGESEQFF
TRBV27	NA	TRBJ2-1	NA	TGTGCCAGCAGTTTGTTGCGGACATCCTACAATGAGCAGTTCTTC	CASSLLRTSYNEQFF
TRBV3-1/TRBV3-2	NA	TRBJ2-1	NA	TGTGCCAGCAGCCGGGACTCCGGCTCCTACAATGAGCAGTTCTTC	CASSRDSGSYNEQFF
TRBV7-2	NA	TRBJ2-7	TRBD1	TGTGCCAGCAGCGCTTACAGGGGCGGCTACGAGCAGTACTTC	CASSAYRGGYEQYF
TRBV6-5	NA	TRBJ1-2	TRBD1	TGTGCCAGCAGTTACTACGGACAGGGGGATAACTATGGCTACACCTTC	CASSYYGQGDNYGYTF
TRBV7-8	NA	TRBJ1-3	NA	TGTGCCAGCAGCAGGAGCGACAGCGGAAACACCATATATTTT	CASSRSDSGNTIYF
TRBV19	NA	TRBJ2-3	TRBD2	TGTGCCAGTAAACCGGGACTAGCAACAGATACGCAGTATTTT	CASKPGLATDTQYF
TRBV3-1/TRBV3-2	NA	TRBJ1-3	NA	TGTGCCAGCAGCCAAGCTGGCGGTATCTCTGGAAACACCATATATTTT	CASSQAGGISGNTIYF
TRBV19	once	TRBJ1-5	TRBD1	TGTGCCAGTAGTATAGGGGGACAGGGGGGCCAGCCCCAGCATTTT	CASSIGGQGGQPQHF
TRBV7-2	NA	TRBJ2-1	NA	TGTGCCAGCAGCTTGGGCGGGGAGCAGTTCTTC	CASSLGGEQFF
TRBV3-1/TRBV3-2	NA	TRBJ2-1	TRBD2	TGTGCCAGCAGCCAAGGAGGGACTAGCGGGTACAATGAGCAGTTCTTC	CASSQGGTSGYNEQFF
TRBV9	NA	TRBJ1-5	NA	TGTGCCAGCAGCGTAGATTGGGGGGGTCAGCCCCAGCATTTT	CASSVDWGGQPQHF
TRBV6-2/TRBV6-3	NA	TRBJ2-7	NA	TGTGCCAGCACCCCCGCCCTCGGTGACAGCCCGTCACTTACCTACGAGCAGTACTTC	CASTPALGDSPSLTYEQYF
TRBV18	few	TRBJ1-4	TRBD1	TGTGCCAGCTCACTGGTACGGGACAGACCTAATGAAAAACTGTTTTTT	CASSLVRDRPNEKLFF
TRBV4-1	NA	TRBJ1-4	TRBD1	TGCGCCAGCAGCCAACAGGGACAGGGTGTCACTAATGAAAAACTGTTTTTT	CASSQQGQGVTNEKLFF
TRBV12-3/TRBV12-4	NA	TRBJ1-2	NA	TGTGCCAGTGGAGCGGCCGGGGATGGCTACACCTTC	CASGAAGDGYTF
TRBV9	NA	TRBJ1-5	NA	TGTGCCAGCAGCGTAGCGGGGGGTAGCAATCAGCCCCAGCATTTT	CASSVAGGSNQPQHF
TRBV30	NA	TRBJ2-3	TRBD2	TGTGCCTGGAGCCGACTAGCGGGGGGGTCAGATACGCAGTATTTT	CAWSRLAGGSDTQYF
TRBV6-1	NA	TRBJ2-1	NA	TGTGCCAGCAGTGGCAGACAGGTCTCGAGCTCCTACAATGAGCAGTTCTTC	CASSGRQVSSSYNEQFF
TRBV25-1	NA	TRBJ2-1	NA	TGTGCCAGCAGTTCCACAGGGAGCTACAATGAGCAGTTCTTC	CASSSTGSYNEQFF
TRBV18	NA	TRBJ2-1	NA	TGTGCCAGCCAACCGACTAATCTTGGGAATGAGCAGTTCTTC	CASQPTNLGNEQFF
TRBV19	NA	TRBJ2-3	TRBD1	TGTGCCAGTAGACGGACAGGGGATACGCAGTATTTT	CASRRTGDTQYF
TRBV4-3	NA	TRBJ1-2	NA	TGCGCCAGCAGCCAAGTAGAGGGATACTATGGCTACACCTTC	CASSQVEGYYGYTF
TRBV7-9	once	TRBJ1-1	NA	TGTGCCAGCAGCTTAGCGTATGAAGCTTTCTTT	CASSLAYEAFF
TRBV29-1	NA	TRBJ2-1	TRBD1	TGCAGCGGAGGGTCCGGGACAGACGTTAATGAGCAGTTCTTC	CSGGSGTDVNEQFF
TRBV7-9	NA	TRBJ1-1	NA	TGTGCCAGCATTGAGGGGCGGGGGACGGGGAACACTGAAGCTTTCTTT	CASIEGRGTGNTEAFF
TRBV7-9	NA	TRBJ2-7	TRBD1	TGTGCCAGCGGCACCGGGACAGGGTTCGACGAGCAGTACTTC	CASGTGTGFDEQYF
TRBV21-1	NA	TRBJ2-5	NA	TGTGCCAGCAGCTTGAACGTGCCAAGCCCATCGCGAGTGCCCCAAGAGACCCAGTACTTC	CASSLNVPSPSRVPQETQYF
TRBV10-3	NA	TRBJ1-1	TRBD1	TGTGCCATCGGGACAGGGATCTTGAACACTGAAGCTTTCTTT	CAIGTGILNTEAFF
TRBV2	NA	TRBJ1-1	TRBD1	TGTGCCAGCAGTCATAGGGGGCAGAACACTGAAGCTTTCTTT	CASSHRGQNTEAFF
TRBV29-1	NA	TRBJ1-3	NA	TGCAGCGTTGAAAGGGGTCCTGGAAACACCATATATTTT	CSVERGPGNTIYF
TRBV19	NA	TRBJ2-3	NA	TGTGCCAGTAGGTCGCCCGGGGGAAGCAGCACAGATACGCAGTATTTT	CASRSPGGSSTDTQYF
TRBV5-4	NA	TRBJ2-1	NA	TGTGCCAGCAGCTTACAGGACAAGGGTGAGCAGTTCTTC	CASSLQDKGEQFF